The present T cell receptor (beta chain) was sequenced within a study of molecular identifiers for immune sequencing clone quantification. General observations from the study: Highly expanded clones may be undercounted when identical TCR molecules share barcodes. Clones carrying above 20 RNA copies accounted for over 98% of effector molecules, under 1% in naive cells.

From the PCR reads, TCRdb called clonotypes with MiXCR, one entry per CDR3 protein. This sample has approximately 550,000 distinct CDR3 sequences, with roughly 24% found just once. A few counts support this clonotype. Its specificity is not known. Trimming removed 0 bases from V and 7 bases from J, with 10 bases in between. The CDR3 runs to 13 residues. CDR1 GTSNPN and CDR2 SVGIG come from the germline V gene (reference sequence). This receptor was taken from a human donor in good health. Some libraries in this study had Jurkat cell RNA spiked in. The chain employs TRBV30 and TRBJ2-1; D is unresolved. Sequenced material: naive CD8+ T cells from blood, with Jurkat cell RNA spiked in. The subset was: FACS-sorted CD8+CD4-CCR7+CD45RA+ naive T cells. CDR3 region: CAWSVSLDNEQFF. Here the CDR3 DNA reads TGTGCCTGGAGTGTAAGTTTGGATAATGAGCAGTTCTTC.